These 11 T cell receptor beta chains came from one sample sequenced in a study of T cell responses to AZD1222 COVID-19 vaccine. Libraries were prepared by immunoSEQ multiplex PCR; TCRdb keeps only in-frame clonotypes and omits some of them. The data show about 86,000 clones, with approximately 86% seen just once and 4.5% to 6% held by the top ten. The sample consisted of peripheral blood, taken on day 0 of AZD1222 vaccination. The receptor set was obtained from an adult in good health.

V and J are TRBV3-1 (or the pseudogene TRBV3-2) and TRBJ2-5, with 8 bases fitting TRBD2. Germline assignment: CDR1 LGHDT and CDR2 YNNKEL (reference sequence). V was pared by 5 bases and J by 1 base, with 3 bases of the junction left unmatched. The CDR3 covers 14 residues. CDR3 DNA sequence: TGTGCCAGCAGCAAAGCGGGGGTCCAAGAGACCCAGTACTTC. Translation gives CASSKAGVQETQYF.

At least ten counts were recorded for this clone. This chain joins TRBV19 and TRBJ1-2; 8 bases fit TRBD1. The V gene's germline CDR1 is LNHDA and CDR2 SQIVND (reference sequence). The CDR3 loop spans 15 amino acids. The V segment lost 4 bases and the J segment 8 bases; nucleotides outside the gene matches: 12. CDR3 DNA sequence: TGTGCCAGTAGTACCCCCGCCTCGACAGGGGTCGGCTACACCTTC. Translated: CASSTPASTGVGYTF. The variable domain in full, completed from reference TRBV19 and TRBJ1-2, reads DGGITQSPKYLFRKEGQNVTLSCEQNLNHDAMYWYRQDPGQGLRLIYYSQIVNDFQKGDIAEGYSVSREKKESFPLTVTSAQKNPTAFYLCASSTPASTGVGYTFGSGTRLTVV.

The gene calls are TRBV11-2 and TRBJ2-1, with no clear D. Deletions cut 2 bases from V and 12 bases from J, with 8 bases between. CDR1 SGHAT and CDR2 FQNNGV come from the germline V gene. The CDR3 is 11 amino acids. For the CDR3, the DNA is TGTGCCAGCAGCTTAAAGATAGCGCAGTTCTTC. Its translation: CASSLKIAQFF.

The V call is TRBV10-2, the J call TRBJ2-7; perhaps TRBD1 as D (6 bases). The CDR3 is 14 amino acids. Germline V gene sequence: CDR1 WSHSY, CDR2 SAAADI. Trimming shortened V by 2 bases and J by 1 base, and 9 bases separated the two germline ends. CDR3 in DNA: TGCGCCAGCAGTGAGACAGGGAATTCCTACGAGCAGTACTTC. Translated: CASSETGNSYEQYF.

Comments on this clone: The sample contains more than one DNA sequence encoding this CDR3. This chain joins TRBV4-3 and TRBJ2-7; D may correspond to TRBD1 or TRBD2 (5 bases each). The germline V gene encodes CDR1 LGHNA and CDR2 YSLEER. V was shortened by 0 bases and J by 6 bases, with 12 bases between the two germline ends. This CDR3 region has 14 residues. CDR3 sequence: CASSQDLRGVEQYF. The DNA for the CDR3 is TGCGCCAGCAGCCAAGACTTGCGAGGGGTCGAGCAGTACTTC.

CDR3 residues: CAGAGSSRLLVPGELFF. DNA for the CDR3: TGCGCCGGGGCGGGGAGCAGCCGCTTACTAGTGCCCGGGGAGCTGTTTTTT. J is TRBJ2-2 and V is TRBV10-1, with TRBD2 as a possible D gene (6 bases). The germline V gene encodes CDR1 WNHNN and CDR2 SYGVQD (reference sequence). The CDR3 covers 17 residues. V was trimmed by 11 bases and J by 6 bases, leaving 28 bases between them.

This clone has a handful of counts. Other DNA sequences of this sample code for an identical CDR3. The chain couples TRBV7-3 to TRBJ2-1; 10 bases align to TRBD2. This CDR3 has 16 amino acids. The V and J ends lost 3 bases and 8 bases, in that order; junction bases with no gene match: 10. Germline V lookup: CDR1 SGHTA, CDR2 FQGTGA. In DNA, the CDR3 is TGTGCCAGCAGCTTGACTGGGCTAGCGGGAGCGGATGAGCAGTTCTTC. It yields the protein CASSLTGLAGADEQFF.

The CDR3 DNA is TGTGCCAGCAGCTTTGAAGAGGACACTGAAGCTTTCTTT. This translates into CASSFEEDTEAFF. The chain employs TRBV7-9 and TRBJ1-1; D ambiguous. The germline gives CDR1 SEHNR, CDR2 FQNEAQ (reference sequence). The length of the CDR3 is 13 residues. The V gene lost 3 bases and the J gene lost 3 bases, with 8 bases spanning the gap.

The gene calls are TRBV2 and TRBJ2-1, with D hard to call. CDR3 length equals 14 residues. Trimming removed 4 bases at V and 3 bases at J, with 10 bases between. CDR1 and CDR2 from the germline V gene are SNHLY and FYNNEI. The CDR3 loop reads CASSGTNLYNEQFF. The CDR3, as DNA: TGTGCCAGCAGTGGGACCAACCTCTACAATGAGCAGTTCTTC.

This clone was counted only a few times. The rearrangement uses TRBV6-2 or TRBV6-3 and TRBJ1-4; D gene unclear. The germline gives CDR1 MNHEY, CDR2 SVGEGT. The CDR3 loop spans 12 amino acids. V was clipped by 0 bases and J by 10 bases, with 6 bases between them. The DNA for the CDR3 is TGTGCCAGCAGTTACTCCGTTGGAAAACTGTTTTTT. This encodes CASSYSVGKLFF.

The chain joins TRBV18 to TRBJ2-5, with unresolved D. This CDR3 is built from 12 residues. From germline, CDR1 is KGHSH and CDR2 LQKENI. V shed 2 bases and J shed 3 bases, with 4 bases lying between them. This CDR3 is CASSPTEETQYF. The CDR3 coding sequence is TGTGCCAGCTCACCAACGGAAGAGACCCAGTACTTC.